This T cell receptor beta chain was profiled in a study of spatial heterogeneity in lung cancer (dated by TCRdb to the late 2010s). Concerning the study at large: Beta-chain transcripts were consistently detected in greater numbers than alpha-chain transcripts, which likely reflects a higher abundance of beta-chain transcripts. In non-small cell lung cancer, the study made a quantitative comparison of TCR alpha and beta repertoires among multiple tumor regions, matched nontumor lung and blood. The study linked features of the TCR repertoire to counts of nonsynonymous mutations, which were determined by whole-exome sequencing of tumor tissue. TCR transcript counts in tumor regions correlated strongly with a T cell transcriptional module score from matched bulk RNA-seq. In the raw uncorrected reads, each unique combination of TCR and UMI appeared more than ten times on average. At surgery, hundreds of tumor regions, 61 to 65 matched nontumor lung samples and 56 PBMC samples were TCR-sequenced for both alpha and beta chains.

This clonotype was detected ten times or more. The antigen it recognizes is unknown. Nothing much larger sits one base from this clone, and base qualities are not available. From the cysteine through the phenylalanine, the CDR3 covers 15 amino acids. Only CDR3 DNA is held: 45 bases, read in frame from base 1. Germline trimming: 5 bases from V, 1 base from J; junction bases outside gene matches: 2. Overall study results and their limits: Additional single-cell paired TCR alpha and beta sequencing was considered necessary to confirm, at a functional level, the hypothesis that regional TCRs recognize regional mutations. The tumor nonsynonymous mutation count correlated with the number of expanded alpha and beta TCRs within the tumor. TCR-seq coverage of tumor T cells was estimated at only 5.5% to 8.5% for alpha chains and 12% to 15% for beta chains. The count of ubiquitous expanded TCRs correlated with the count of ubiquitous nonsynonymous mutations, and the count of regional expanded TCRs correlated with the count of regional nonsynonymous mutations.

What the time point label conveys for this sample: sample taken at primary tumor resection. Samples were obtained from over 70 patients with early-stage, untreated non-small cell lung cancer from the lung TRACERx cohort. For TCR sequencing, whole RNA was extracted from tumor and nontumor lung tissue, or from cryopreserved PBMC samples, and no cell sorting was done. A patient was chosen for TCR sequencing only when enough RNA was available from at least two tumor regions. A lung pathologist reviewed the tumor and adjacent nontumor lung specimens before the specimens were selected. The library came from 5' RACE. TCRdb lists the instrument as NextSeq 500. To allow correction of PCR and sequencing errors, the TCR library protocol tagged every TCR cDNA molecule with a unique molecular identifier. The authors' analysis ran thus. Decombinator tools were used for TCR identification, UMI-based error correction and CDR3 extraction. TCRs above a frequency of 2 per 1,000, corresponding to the top 1% of the tumor frequency distribution, were defined as expanded. Expanded tumor TCRs statistically deemed absent (corrected P<0.05) from at least one tumor region were classed as regional, and all other expanded tumor TCRs were classed as ubiquitous. Each repertoire was subsampled 100 times to 5,000 TCRs, after which Renyi diversity was computed with the R vegan package. CDR3 similarity networks were built from amino acid triplet string-kernel similarity, connecting CDR3s with pairwise similarity above 0.82. TCRdb cleaned the public reads at Q25 with fastp, built clones with MiXCR and kept in-frame beta chains. One record per CDR3 amino acid sequence lists the most common genes and DNA. The V and J calls, along with clone size, are taken from TCRdb and not from the paper's own processing. The sample table records over 6,000 distinct CDR3 sequences; 13% of these occur just once. The top ten clones comprise about 8.1% of the sample.

This receptor chain uses TRBV12-3 or TRBV12-4 and TRBJ2-1, with 10 junctional bases fitting TRBD2. The TCR sequence derives from a male donor with early-stage non-small cell lung cancer. Here the sequenced sample was lung tumor tissue, taken at surgery. The CDR3 here reads CASSRTSGSYNEQFF. The DNA is TGTGCCAGCAGTCGGACTAGCGGATCCTACAATGAGCAGTTCTTC.